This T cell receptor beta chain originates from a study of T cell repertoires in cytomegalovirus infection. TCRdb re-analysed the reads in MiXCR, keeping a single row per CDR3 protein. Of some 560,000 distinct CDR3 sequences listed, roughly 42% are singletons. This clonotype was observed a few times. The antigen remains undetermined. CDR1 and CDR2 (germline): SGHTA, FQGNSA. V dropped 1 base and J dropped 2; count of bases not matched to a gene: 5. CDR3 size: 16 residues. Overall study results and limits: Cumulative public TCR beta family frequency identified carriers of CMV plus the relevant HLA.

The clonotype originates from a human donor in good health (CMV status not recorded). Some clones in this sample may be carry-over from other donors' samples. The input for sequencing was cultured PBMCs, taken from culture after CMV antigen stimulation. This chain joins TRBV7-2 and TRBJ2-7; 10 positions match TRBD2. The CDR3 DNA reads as TGTGCCAGCAGCTTAGGGGCCGGGACTAGCGCCTACGAGCAGTACTTC. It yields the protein CASSLGAGTSAYEQYF.